This T cell receptor beta chain originates from a study of T-cell reconstitution after alpha-beta-depleted transplantation in children. Preparation of the TCRbeta library used unique molecular identifiers. TCRdb processed the PCR reads anew with MiXCR; each CDR3 protein has one entry. In the table there are some 600,000 distinct CDR3 sequences, 16% of which are singletons. This CDR3 has 13 residues. CDR1 and CDR2 (germline): SEHNR, FQNEAQ (reference sequence). V shed 5 bases and J 3 bases; nucleotides not matched to a gene: 3. This clonotype appeared a single time. The TCR sequence derives from a human donor who donated a stem cell graft to a child with acute myeloid leukemia. The specimen was PBMCs from the stem cell graft donor, collected from the stem cell graft. The chain carries TRBV7-9 and TRBJ2-7, with 8 bases aligning to TRBD1. CDR3 bases: TGTGCCAGCAGCGCGGGACAGGTCTACGAGCAGTACGTC. It is translated as CASSAGQVYEQYV.